Each of the 28 T cell receptor beta chains below was sequenced from the same sample in a study of blood T cell repertoires in COVID-19. Clones were sequenced by immunoSEQ multiplex PCR, and TCRdb holds only the in-frame ones, with some missing. The repertoire includes 130,000 to 150,000 clones, 65% to 80% of them detected once, and around 4.4% sits in the top ten. Material: peripheral blood. These receptors were collected from a man aged 60 to 75 with acute or convalescent COVID-19.

The chain employs TRBV4-1 and TRBJ2-7, with D maybe TRBD2 (6 bases). V dropped 0 bases and J dropped 5 bases, with 14 bases sitting between them. This CDR3 comprises 15 residues. Germline V gives CDR1 MGHRA, CDR2 YSYEKL. The CDR3 loop reads CASSQEGTQTDEQYF. The CDR3 nucleotides read TGCGCCAGCAGCCAAGAAGGGACTCAAACGGACGAGCAGTACTTC.

The chain uses TRBV9 and TRBJ2-2, with 8 positions matching TRBD1. Germline V CDR1 and CDR2: SGDLS, YYNGEE. Trimming at V came to 3 bases and at J to 0 bases, leaving 4 bases not matched to a gene. The CDR3 sequence is 16 residues long. The CDR3 protein is CASSATTGANTGELFF. CDR3 nucleotide sequence: TGTGCCAGCAGCGCAACGACAGGGGCGAACACCGGGGAGCTGTTTTTT.

The chain employs TRBV5-1 and TRBJ2-3; TRBD1 matches 10 bases. V trimming: 4 bases; J trimming: 5 bases; junction bases outside the gene matches: 10. CDR3 length equals 16 residues. Germline CDR1 is SGHRS and CDR2 is YFSETQ. This chain's CDR3 is CASSPGTGAVRDTQYF. CDR3 DNA sequence: TGCGCCAGCAGCCCCGGGACAGGGGCGGTCAGAGATACGCAGTATTTT.

This clone is a singleton in its sample. V is TRBV7-8 and J is TRBJ2-1, with TRBD2 matching 8 bases. The CDR3 has 18 residues. The V segment lost 5 bases and the J segment 7 bases; nucleotides outside the gene matches: 19. From germline, CDR1 is SGHVS and CDR2 FQNEAQ. CDR3 DNA: TGTGCCAGCAGCCTCCGCCGTCGTGGCGGGAGGTCTACGAATGAGCAGTTCTTC. Translation gives CASSLRRRGGRSTNEQFF.

V usage is TRBV5-1 and J usage is TRBJ1-2; perhaps TRBD1 as D (5 bases). Germline loops: CDR1 SGHRS, CDR2 YFSETQ. V shed 2 bases and J shed 7 bases, with 15 bases lying between them. This CDR3 region has 14 residues. The CDR3 loop reads CASSLPGGESGYTF. The CDR3 region has the DNA TGCGCCAGCAGCTTACCAGGAGGGGAATCTGGCTACACCTTC.

The chain recombines TRBV9 with TRBJ1-4, with D unresolved. With 0 bases removed from V and 4 bases from J, the gap between germline ends came to 13 bases. Germline values: CDR1 SGDLS, CDR2 YYNGEE. The CDR3 has 16 residues. CDR3 loop: CASSVGFSAYNEKLFF. The CDR3 DNA reads TGTGCCAGCAGCGTAGGGTTCAGCGCCTATAATGAAAAACTGTTTTTT.

V gene TRBV7-2 combines with J gene TRBJ1-5; no definite D call. Trimming cost V 4 bases and J 7 bases, with 11 bases left between them. This CDR3 spans 13 amino acids. Germline V gene data show CDR1 as SGHTA and CDR2 as FQGNSA. Here the CDR3 DNA reads TGTGCCAGCAGCTACGGACCGGGGCAGCCCCAGCATTTT. Translating it yields CASSYGPGQPQHF.

The rearrangement links TRBV15 to TRBJ2-5, with 12 bases identical to TRBD2. V lost 1 base to trimming and J lost 5 bases; unmatched junction nucleotides: 11. The CDR3 runs 18 residues. CDR1 and CDR2 (germline): LNHNV, YYDKDF (reference sequence). The CDR3 loop is CATSRALAGGPGWETQYF. The CDR3 nucleotides read TGTGCCACCAGCAGAGCGCTAGCGGGAGGGCCGGGGTGGGAGACCCAGTACTTC.

The chain couples TRBV9 to TRBJ2-1; possibly TRBD1 for D (6 bases). Per the germline V gene, CDR1 is SGDLS and CDR2 is YYNGEE. The germline V and J ends were trimmed by 0 bases and 2 bases, with 9 bases remaining between them. The CDR3 has 15 amino acids. CDR3 in amino acids: CASSVAGHPYNEQFF. Written as DNA, the CDR3 is TGTGCCAGCAGCGTAGCGGGACACCCCTACAATGAGCAGTTCTTC.

This clone has a handful of counts. The gene calls are TRBV28 and TRBJ1-5; D might be TRBD1 (6 bases). Germline V gene data show CDR1 as MDHEN and CDR2 as SYDVKM. This CDR3 has 16 amino acids. Between the trimmed V and J ends, which lost 5 bases and 0 bases, there was a span of 14 bases. As DNA, the CDR3 is TGTGCCAGCAGTGTATTGGACAGCCTTAGCAATCAGCCCCAGCATTTT. Its protein product is CASSVLDSLSNQPQHF.

The chain is built from TRBV2 and TRBJ2-6; D is unresolved. Germline loops: CDR1 SNHLY, CDR2 FYNNEI. Trimming took 5 bases from V and 4 from J, leaving 9 bases between them. The CDR3 is 14 residues long. Written as DNA, the CDR3 is TGTGCCAGCAGTTTTAGTGCCGGGGCCAACGTCCTGACTTTC. Its translation: CASSFSAGANVLTF.

The rearrangement joins TRBV12-3 or TRBV12-4 to TRBJ2-5; maybe TRBD2 (6 bases). The CDR3 sequence is 12 residues long. V lost 6 bases and J 5 bases, leaving 10 bases between the germline ends. CDR3 loop: CASRGGSETQYF. CDR3 in DNA: TGTGCCAGCAGAGGAGGGTCGGAGACCCAGTACTTC.

This rearrangement joins TRBV2 to TRBJ1-1; D not resolved. This CDR3 has 13 amino acids. The germline gives CDR1 SNHLY, CDR2 FYNNEI. V gave up 6 bases and J gave up 1 base, with 9 bases separating them. The CDR3 here is CASRAEGNTEAFF. DNA for the CDR3: TGTGCCAGCAGGGCGGAGGGGAACACTGAAGCTTTCTTT. Full variable domain (missing parts from reference TRBV2 and TRBJ1-1): EPEVTQTPSHQVTQMGQEVILRCVPISNHLYFYWYRQILGQKVEFLVSFYNNEISEKSEIFDDQFSVERPDGSNFTLKIRSTKLEDSAMYFCASRAEGNTEAFFGQGTRLTVV.

The chain employs TRBV19 and TRBJ2-3, with TRBD1 matching 9 bases. CDR3 size: 15 residues. CDR1 is LNHDA and CDR2 is SQIVND in the germline V gene (reference sequence). V shed 6 bases and J 0 bases; nucleotides not matched to a gene: 4. The CDR3 is CASRPGQGSTDTQYF. CDR3 DNA sequence: TGTGCCAGTAGACCGGGACAGGGTAGCACAGATACGCAGTATTTT.

The chain employs TRBV18 and TRBJ1-4, with TRBD1 matching over 7 bases. CDR1 KGHSH and CDR2 LQKENI come from the germline V gene. The CDR3 is 17 residues long. J gave up 0 bases and V 3 bases, and 7 bases lay outside the gene matches. CDR3 sequence reads: CASSPTVQGATNEKLFF. The CDR3 DNA reads TGTGCCAGCTCACCGACAGTCCAGGGGGCAACTAATGAAAAACTGTTTTTT.

This clone was found once. The V gene is TRBV2, the J gene TRBJ2-7; D perhaps matches TRBD1 (5 bases). Trimming removed 1 base from V and 3 bases from J, with 7 bases in between. Per the germline V gene, CDR1 is SNHLY and CDR2 is FYNNEI. CDR3 size: 13 residues. CDR3 protein: CASSEGTHYEQYF. CDR3 DNA: TGTGCCAGCAGTGAAGGGACACACTACGAGCAGTACTTC.

There are a few counts of this clone. This rearrangement joins TRBV6-2 or TRBV6-3 to TRBJ2-1; D gene unclear. Germline CDR1 and CDR2: MNHEY and SVGEGT. Deletions cut 5 bases from V and 8 bases from J, with 10 bases between. The CDR3 has 12 residues. CDR3 sequence: CASSPEWYEQFF. Written as DNA, the CDR3 is TGTGCCAGCAGTCCCGAGTGGTATGAGCAGTTCTTC.

The rearrangement joins TRBV10-1 to TRBJ2-5; 11 bases match TRBD2. J gave up 4 bases and V 4 bases, and 2 bases lay outside the gene matches. In germline, CDR1 is WNHNN, CDR2 SYGVQD (reference sequence). The CDR3 is made up of 14 amino acids. CDR3 bases: TGCGCCAGCAGTGCACTAGCGGGAGTAGAGACCCAGTACTTC. This translates into CASSALAGVETQYF.

J is TRBJ2-3 and V is TRBV11-2; possible D gene TRBD2, 6 bases. The CDR3 totals 15 residues. CDR1 and CDR2 (germline): SGHAT, FQNNGV. V was shortened by 7 bases and J by 0 bases, with 14 bases between the two germline ends. The CDR3 loop reads CASIRTGTSTDTQYF. DNA of the CDR3: TGTGCCAGCATCAGGACGGGGACTAGCACAGATACGCAGTATTTT.

The chain employs TRBV4-2 and TRBJ2-3, with TRBD2 matching over 10 bases. Germline assignment: CDR1 LGHNA and CDR2 YNFKEQ. CDR3 size: 19 residues. J lost 0 bases, V lost 0 bases, and 9 bases had no gene match. DNA for the CDR3: TGTGCCAGCAGCCAAGATCACCTAGCGGGAGTGAGAAGCACAGATACGCAGTATTTT. It specifies CASSQDHLAGVRSTDTQYF.

The genes are TRBV7-3 and TRBJ2-3; D perhaps matches TRBD1 (6 bases). CDR3 length equals 14 residues. The V gene's germline CDR1 is SGHTA and CDR2 FQGTGA. The V end was cut by 3 bases, the J end by 0 bases, with 7 bases between. The CDR3: CASSFGQSTDTQYF. The CDR3 DNA reads TGTGCCAGCAGCTTTGGACAGAGCACAGATACGCAGTATTTT.

The chain uses TRBV9 and TRBJ1-5; 8 positions match TRBD1. The germline CDR1 and CDR2 sequences are SGDLS and YYNGEE. The length of the CDR3 is 19 residues. With 3 bases clipped from V and 0 bases from J, the junction kept 14 bases outside the gene matches. The CDR3 region has the DNA TGTGCCAGCAGCGCCTCAGAACAGGGGGGAACATATAGCAATCAGCCCCAGCATTTT. Its translation is CASSASEQGGTYSNQPQHF.

This rearrangement joins TRBV18 to TRBJ2-5, with 7 bases that match TRBD2. The CDR3 runs to 15 residues. The V gene end was trimmed by 0 bases and the J gene end by 4 bases; junction bases not matched to a gene: 5. CDR1 KGHSH and CDR2 LQKENI come from the germline V gene. The CDR3: CASSPPAGVVETQYF. In nucleotides, the CDR3 is TGTGCCAGCTCACCACCGGCGGGAGTGGTAGAGACCCAGTACTTC.

The chain combines TRBV5-4 with TRBJ2-1, with TRBD1 matching 10 bases. The germline CDR1 and CDR2 sequences are SGHNT and YYREEE (reference sequence). V gave up 2 bases and J gave up 2 bases; unmatched junction bases: 10. This CDR3 comprises 18 residues. The DNA for the CDR3 is TGTGCCAGCAGCTTCGACAGGGGGCAGGGACTAGCCTACAATGAGCAGTTCTTC. Translation gives CASSFDRGQGLAYNEQFF. Combining the CDR3 with reference TRBV5-4 and TRBJ2-1 gives the whole variable domain ETGVTQSPTHLIKTRGQQVTLRCSSQSGHNTVSWYQQALGQGPQFIFQYYREEENGRGNFPPRFSGLQFPNYSSELNVNALELDDSALYLCASSFDRGQGLAYNEQFFGPGTRLTVL.

The CDR3 loop reads CASSLVMDRDTDTQYF. The CDR3 DNA follows: TGCGCCAGCAGCTTGGTAATGGACAGGGACACAGATACGCAGTATTTT. V usage is TRBV5-1 and J usage is TRBJ2-3, with 8 bases aligning to TRBD1. Germline lookup yields CDR1 SGHRS and CDR2 YFSETQ. The ends lost 0 bases at V and 2 bases at J; junction bases unmatched: 5. This CDR3 comprises 16 residues.

This clone was picked up a small number of times. The genes are TRBV28 and TRBJ2-5, with 7 bases that match TRBD2. Trimming at V came to 1 base and at J to 2 bases, leaving 10 bases not matched to a gene. Germline V lookup: CDR1 MDHEN, CDR2 SYDVKM. This CDR3 comprises 17 residues. The CDR3: CASSLSGGPRGQETQYF. The CDR3 bases are TGTGCCAGCAGTTTATCGGGGGGACCTCGGGGACAAGAGACCCAGTACTTC.

The chain has TRBV27 and TRBJ2-5; the D gene is possibly TRBD2 (6 bases). Trimming took 3 bases from V and 1 from J, leaving 27 bases between them. Germline values: CDR1 MNHEY, CDR2 SMNVEV (reference sequence). CDR3 length: 20 residues. The CDR3 here is CASSFLGPGTGSGVQETQYF. CDR3 bases: TGTGCCAGCAGTTTTTTGGGTCCCGGTACCGGGAGTGGCGTCCAAGAGACCCAGTACTTC.

The chain has TRBV6-5 and TRBJ1-2; D is perhaps TRBD1 (5 bases). The CDR3 has 14 amino acids. Germline CDR1 reads MNHEY; CDR2 reads SVGAGI. V was trimmed by 7 bases and J by 4 bases, leaving 16 bases between them. The CDR3: CASTSPGRVYGYTF. Written as DNA, the CDR3 is TGTGCCAGCACCTCACCAGGCAGGGTCTATGGCTACACCTTC.